These 5 T cell receptor beta chains originate from one sample sequenced in a study of identifying expanded T cells in peripheral blood (dated by TCRdb to the late 2010s). Library creation used the immunoSEQ multiplex PCR assay. TCRdb took over this immuneACCESS table, retaining in-frame rearrangements with V and J assigned. Such tables are incomplete; in checked studies, under half of the missing clones stem from an unresolved V gene, and the remainder is unexplained. The table for this sample lists around 100,000 clones; roughly 91% of them were counted only once. The leading ten clones occupy about a sixth of the sample. The specimen was blood. These receptor sequences come from a person aged 18 to 75 in good health.

The chain recombines TRBV7-9 with TRBJ1-6; D might be TRBD1 (6 bases). The CDR3 has 15 amino acids. The V gene's germline CDR1 is SEHNR and CDR2 FQNEAQ (reference sequence). Trimming removed 3 bases from V and 6 bases from J, with 12 bases in between. CDR3 sequence reads: CASSFGRGVNSPLHF. CDR3 DNA: TGTGCCAGCAGCTTCGGCAGGGGTGTTAATTCACCCCTCCACTTT.

CDR3 region: CASSQDLRGFAGELFF. The CDR3 nucleotides read TGTGCCAGCAGCCAAGATCTGAGGGGTTTTGCCGGGGAGCTGTTTTTT. The rearrangement links TRBV4-2 to TRBJ2-2, with D perhaps assigned TRBD1 or TRBD2 (5 bases each). CDR1 and CDR2 (germline): LGHNA, YNFKEQ. The V end lost 0 bases, the J end lost 6 bases, and 14 bases lay between the germline ends. The CDR3 loop spans 16 amino acids.

The chain joins TRBV5-1 to TRBJ2-3, with 14 positions matching TRBD2. The CDR3 extends over 16 amino acids. Losses at the gene ends were 4 bases for V and 7 bases for J; bases not matched to a gene: 8. The germline V gene has CDR1 SGHRS and CDR2 YFSETQ. In DNA, the CDR3 is TGCGCCAGCAGCCCAGGGACTAGCGGGGGTGAAAATACGCAGTATTTT. It codes for CASSPGTSGGENTQYF. The variable domain in full, with the rest retrieved from reference TRBV5-1 and TRBJ2-3, is KAGVTQTPRYLIKTRGQQVTLSCSPISGHRSVSWYQQTPGQGLQFLFEYFSETQRNKGNFPGRFSGRQFSNSRSEMNVSTLELGDSALYLCASSPGTSGGENTQYFGPGTRLTVL.

The chain carries TRBV28 and TRBJ1-2; unclear D gene. Trimming removed 8 bases at V and 6 bases at J, with 10 bases between. This CDR3 has 11 amino acids. Looked up from germline, CDR1 is MDHEN and CDR2 is SYDVKM. Here the CDR3 DNA reads TGTGCCAGCTCGACATTGGATGGCTACACCTTC. Encoded protein: CASSTLDGYTF.

In this sample, this clone turned up once. The chain is built from TRBV28 and TRBJ1-2, with TRBD1 as a possible D gene (6 bases). Trimming removed 7 bases at V and 4 bases at J, with 19 bases between. The CDR3 spans 15 residues. From germline, CDR1 is MDHEN and CDR2 SYDVKM. In DNA, the CDR3 is TGTGCCAGCACCCGGAACAGGGAGCGAGTCTATGGCTACACCTTC. Protein sequence: CASTRNRERVYGYTF.